Each of the 14 T cell receptor beta chains below was sequenced from the same sample in a study of T cells in Graves' hyperthyroidism and ophthalmopathy. Researchers amplified the TCR beta CDR3 regions from RNA transcripts. First-round RT-PCR targeting the TCR CDR3 was performed with the HTBI primer set. TCRdb itself ran the multiplex PCR reads through MiXCR, one entry per CDR3 protein. The sample yields hundreds of thousands of distinct CDR3 sequences, approximately 36% seen once. The sample consisted of blood. Every receptor here comes from a woman aged 40-49 years with Graves' hyperthyroidism.

This clonotype was seen only a few times. This chain links TRBV6-5 with TRBJ1-4; 8 nucleotides align to TRBD1. The CDR3 runs 14 residues. The germline V gene has CDR1 MNHEY and CDR2 SVGAGI. Trimming at V came to 6 bases and at J to 6 bases, leaving 6 bases not matched to a gene. CDR3 DNA: TGTGCCAGCAGGCACACAGGGGGGGATGAAAAACTGTTTTTT. It specifies CASRHTGGDEKLFF.

As DNA, the CDR3 is TGTGCCAGCAGCCCTAACAGCTACTCTGGAAACACCATATATTTT. Translation gives CASSPNSYSGNTIYF. The chain carries TRBV9 and TRBJ1-3; D uncertain. The CDR3 runs 15 residues. V lost 4 bases and J lost 0, with 11 bases in between. Germline assignment: CDR1 SGDLS and CDR2 YYNGEE. Full variable domain (remainder filled in from reference TRBV9 and TRBJ1-3): DSGVTQTPKHLITATGQRVTLRCSPRSGDLSVYWYQQSLDQGLQFLIQYYNGEERAKGNILERFSAQQFPDLHSELNLSSLELGDSALYFCASSPNSYSGNTIYFGEGSWLTVV.

This clonotype has ten or more counts. The chain links TRBV7-9 to TRBJ1-4; D might be TRBD1 (6 bases). The CDR3 extends over 15 amino acids. CDR1 is SEHNR and CDR2 is FQNEAQ in the germline V gene (reference sequence). Trimming took 6 bases from V and 0 from J, leaving 11 bases between them. This chain's CDR3 is CASSLQGATNEKLFF. In DNA, the CDR3 is TGTGCCAGCAGTTTACAGGGAGCAACTAATGAAAAACTGTTTTTT. Using reference TRBV7-9 and TRBJ1-4 for the parts outside the CDR3, the full variable domain is DTGVSQNPRHKITKRGQNVTFRCDPISEHNRLYWYRQTLGQGPEFLTYFQNEAQLEKSRLLSDRFSAERPKGSFSTLEIQRTEQGDSAMYLCASSLQGATNEKLFFGSGTQLSVL.

Note on this clonotype: This may come from a read error, since a much larger clone is one base off. The rearrangement links TRBV10-2 to TRBJ1-1, with 8 bases matching TRBD1. This CDR3 is built from 13 residues. Germline V gene sequence: CDR1 WSHSY, CDR2 SAAADI. CDR3 DNA: TGCGCCAGCACAGGGGGCCCGAACACTGAAGCTTCCTTT. This translates into CASTGGPNTEASF.

V and J are TRBV5-1 and TRBJ2-7, with D perhaps matching TRBD1 (6 bases). Germline CDR1 and CDR2: SGHRS and YFSETQ. The ends were cut back, 1 base at V and 5 bases at J, with 13 bases in the middle. The length of the CDR3 is 14 residues. CDR3 sequence reads: CASSLLQGRNEQYF. The DNA of the CDR3 is TGCGCCAGCAGCTTGTTACAGGGAAGAAACGAGCAGTACTTC. Combining the CDR3 with reference TRBV5-1 and TRBJ2-7 gives the whole variable domain KAGVTQTPRYLIKTRGQQVTLSCSPISGHRSVSWYQQTPGQGLQFLFEYFSETQRNKGNFPGRFSGRQFSNSRSEMNVSTLELGDSALYLCASSLLQGRNEQYFGPGTRLTVT.

The CDR3 protein is CASSVRTGLGGNTIYF. CDR3 nucleotide sequence: TGTGCCAGCAGCGTCCGGACGGGTCTAGGTGGAAACACCATATATTTT. V gene TRBV12-3 or TRBV12-4 combines with J gene TRBJ1-3; D not resolved. Trimming removed 6 bases at V and 3 bases at J, with 18 bases between. The CDR3 covers 16 residues.

The rearrangement links TRBV7-2 to TRBJ2-5; D call uncertain. Trimming shortened V by 6 bases and J by 6 bases, and 23 bases separated the two germline ends. The length of the CDR3 is 16 residues. The germline gives CDR1 SGHTA, CDR2 FQGNSA. In DNA, the CDR3 is TGTGCCAGCAGTTACCTCGACGGTAGCCGACAAAAGACCCAGTACTTC. Its protein is CASSYLDGSRQKTQYF.

Many counts were recorded for this clonotype. The V call is TRBV24-1, the J call TRBJ1-5; D is perhaps TRBD1 (6 bases). The CDR3 is 15 residues long. CDR1 is KGHDR and CDR2 is SFDVKD in the germline V gene. V lost 3 bases and J lost 5, with 13 bases in between. The DNA of the CDR3 is TGTGCCACCAGTGATCCTGGGGACACTCATCAGCCCCAGCATTTT. It is translated as CATSDPGDTHQPQHF.

Ten or more counts support this clonotype. The chain has TRBV20-1 and TRBJ2-5, with D possibly being TRBD1 (6 bases). CDR3 length: 12 amino acids. V was trimmed by 6 bases and J by 2 bases, leaving 10 bases between them. The germline V gene encodes CDR1 DFQATT and CDR2 SNEGSKA (reference sequence). CDR3 sequence (DNA): TGCAGTGCCGGACAGACACAAGAGACCCAGTACTTC. Residues: CSAGQTQETQYF.

In this sample, this clonotype turned up many times. The chain couples TRBV7-9 to TRBJ1-2; D uncertain. V was trimmed by 1 base and J by 7 bases, leaving 10 bases between them. In germline, CDR1 is SEHNR, CDR2 FQNEAQ (reference sequence). This CDR3 is 13 amino acids long. CDR3 DNA: TGTGCCAGCAGCTTAGGCCCCTCAAGTGGCTACACCTTC. Its protein product is CASSLGPSSGYTF.

The rearrangement links TRBV9 to TRBJ2-5; D possibly corresponds to TRBD1 (6 bases). The CDR3 totals 16 residues. The ends were cut back, 4 bases at V and 5 bases at J, with 21 bases in the middle. The germline gives CDR1 SGDLS, CDR2 YYNGEE. In nucleotides, the CDR3 is TGTGCCAGCAGCCTAGAACCTCAGGGGAATGGCGAGACCCAGTACTTC. Translating it yields CASSLEPQGNGETQYF.

This clonotype has just a few counts. J is TRBJ1-2 and V is TRBV29-1; D is undetermined. The CDR3 contains 11 residues. The germline V gene has CDR1 SQVTM and CDR2 ANQGSEA. With 7 bases removed from V and 2 bases from J, the gap between germline ends came to 8 bases. The CDR3 region is CSATNNYGYTF. The CDR3 DNA follows: TGCAGCGCGACAAACAACTATGGCTACACCTTC.

Only a few counts were recorded for this clonotype. The chain carries TRBV4-1 and TRBJ1-1, with 10 bases identical to TRBD1. This CDR3 spans 16 amino acids. Germline lookup yields CDR1 MGHRA and CDR2 YSYEKL. V gave up 3 bases and J gave up 6 bases; unmatched junction bases: 10. CDR3: CASSHQGQGVFPEAFF. CDR3 nucleotide sequence: TGCGCCAGCAGCCACCAAGGACAGGGGGTATTCCCTGAAGCTTTCTTT.

This clonotype was picked up a small number of times. The DNA of the CDR3 is TGTGCCAGCAGCTTAATCAACGGTCAGCCCCAGCATTTT. It encodes CASSLINGQPQHF. The gene calls are TRBV7-2 and TRBJ1-5, with D uncertain. The V and J ends lost 2 bases and 6 bases respectively, with 8 bases between them. Germline assignment: CDR1 SGHTA and CDR2 FQGNSA. The CDR3 contains 13 residues.